This record covers a single T cell receptor (beta chain). The record originates from a study of T cell changes during pregnancy in multiple sclerosis. Generated by immunoSEQ multiplex PCR, the TCRdb table keeps only in-frame clones and is missing some. This sample has approximately 48,000 clones, with about 91% found just once. Germline-derived CDR1 and CDR2 are SGHNT and YYREEE (reference sequence). This CDR3 has 14 amino acids. V gave up 2 bases and J gave up 3 bases, with 11 bases separating them. The V call is TRBV5-4, the J call TRBJ1-1; maybe TRBD1 (6 bases). This TCR came from a female donor with multiple sclerosis, enrolled in a pregnancy study. The sequencing here drew on CD8+ T cells from peripheral blood mononuclear cells, taken after pregnancy. DNA for the CDR3: TGTGCCAGCAGCTTCGGAGGGGGGGACACTGAAGCTTTCTTT. This encodes CASSFGGGDTEAFF.